The sequence of this T cell receptor beta chain was determined in a study of blood T cell repertoires in COVID-19. This clone occurred a few times. The same CDR3 can be traced to other DNA sequences in this sample. Germline V gene data show CDR1 as LNHDA and CDR2 as SQIVND (reference sequence). The V end was cut by 1 base, the J end by 5 bases, with 9 bases between. The CDR3 spans 13 residues. Profiling relied on immunoSEQ multiplex PCR, and the TCRdb table lists in-frame clones only, not all of them. The profile shows more than 350,000 clones, just under 90% of them singletons. The chain uses TRBV19 and TRBJ2-7; no definite D call. Sequencing was carried out using PBMCs or T cells enriched from blood (not recorded which). This clonotype originated in a woman between 45 and 65 years old who had recovered from COVID-19. CDR3 coding DNA: TGTGCCAGTAGTATAGCTTCCGGTGACGAGCAGTACTTC. Protein product: CASSIASGDEQYF.